This T cell receptor (beta chain) was found in a study of blood T cells in healthy people across ages (dated by TCRdb to about 2015). At the level of the whole study: In model experiments, template switching captured roughly one uniquely barcoded TCR beta cDNA molecule for every two T cells. The study measured age-related changes in TCR beta repertoire diversity using deep sequencing normalized with unique cDNA molecular identifiers. Donors were grouped into four age groups: young (average roughly 15 years), middle-aged (roughly 37), aged (approximately 67) and long-lived (over 80). To avoid experimental bias, donors of different ages were distributed randomly across sequencing lanes. For two donors (one aged 18 to 30 and one aged 80 or older), the study analyzed two additional independent replicas of 1 million unique cDNA reads from the same blood draw.

V lost 6 bases and J lost 1 base; the stretch between them is 15 bases long. Counted from cysteine to phenylalanine, this CDR3 has 14 amino acids. Just CDR3 DNA is preserved here, 42 bases in frame from base 1. The germline V gene sets CDR1 to SQVTM and CDR2 to ANQGSEA. Receptor amplification or capture employed 5' RACE. The sample was run on an Illumina HiSeq 2500. A second about 7 to 11 cycle PCR used a sample-barcoded 5' primer and a J-beta primer mix. Each TCR beta cDNA molecule received a unique molecular identifier from a template-switch 5' adaptor carrying 12 random nucleotides. Each sample yielded at least 2.5 million CDR3-containing paired-end reads. First-strand cDNA was synthesized from all RNA with the Mint cDNA synthesis kit, primed by a TRBC-specific oligonucleotide. After uracil-DNA glycosylase treatment, a first 18-cycle PCR used universal primers M1SS and BC2_uni_R on all cDNA. Under the source paper's analysis protocol: Each sample was normalized by randomly selecting 1 million high-quality reads, each carrying a distinct molecular identifier. Instead of being binned into consensus sequences, reads with shared molecular identifiers were discarded. MiTCR, with a Q25 quality threshold and the strictest error-elimination algorithm, was used for CDR3 identification, clonotype clustering and error correction. Lower-bound total TCR beta diversity was estimated with a nonparametric unseen species model using Euler transformation. The public reads were reanalyzed by TCRdb: fastp trimming at Q25, MiXCR alignment, in-frame beta chains only. Entries are consolidated by CDR3 protein sequence, retaining the most common genes and DNA. The V and J calls here are based on TCRdb, not the publication. The sample table holds fewer than 900,000 distinct CDR3 sequences, of which roughly 47% were seen once. The ten largest clones take up 20% to 25% of the sample.

The 35 to 40 donors, aged roughly 6 to 90 years, were systemically healthy Caucasian individuals from Russia. Each donor gave approximately 9.3 milliliters of peripheral blood, collected into EDTA-treated Vacutainer tubes. Ficoll-Paque density-gradient centrifugation was used to isolate PBMCs, with at least 7 million per sample. Trizol reagent was used to extract total RNA from PBMCs, with at least 6 micrograms per sample. Naive CD45RAhigh/CD27high T cell percentages were measured by flow cytometry on a PBMC aliquot from every donor. Note on this clonotype: There is no known antigen for this receptor. One base away there is no much larger clone; base qualities are not given.

The paper as a whole reports these results and caveats: Observed TCR beta diversity per million T cells fell roughly linearly with age, and a significant reduction was already apparent by age around 39. The CMV infection status of donors was not known, potentially confounding age-related changes in expanded clonotypes. Estimates of total diversity from one million sequenced T cells were regarded as lower bounds and underestimates. Compared with the aged group, the long-lived group had more naive CD4+ T cells, fewer expanded clones and increased TCR diversity, suggesting age selection. Because profiling used bulk unsorted PBMCs, naive and antigen-experienced compartments could not be compared conclusively. There was a strong correlation between observed TCR beta diversity and the percentage of naive T cells measured by flow cytometry.

The chain links TRBV29-1 with TRBJ1-2; TRBD1 is a weak D gene call, 6 bases matching. Sequencing was done on a sample of blood. The receptor's source is a woman in her fifties or sixties in good health. The CDR3 amino acid sequence is: CSVGAGALNYGYTF. The DNA reads TGCAGCGTAGGAGCGGGGGCCCTTAACTATGGCTACACCTTC.